A selection of T cell receptor beta chains follows, all from one sample in a study of blood T cell repertoires in COVID-19. This table comes from immunoSEQ multiplex PCR, and its TCRdb copy is limited to in-frame clones, with some not included. The table lists 200,000 to 250,000 clones, about 85% of them singletons. Material for sequencing was peripheral blood. The receptor source for this set is a young man with active or convalescent COVID-19. CDR3s include the opening cysteine and the closing phenylalanine or tryptophan. Fields, in order: J gene, V gene, clone size, D gene, CDR3 protein, CDR3 DNA. A D gene is named only where the DNA matches it firmly. The size entry is marked missing in some rows and otherwise reads once, few, many or a size class.

TRBJ1-2	TRBV2	-	-	CASSRTQHGYTF	TGTGCCAGCAGTAGGACACAACATGGCTACACCTTC
TRBJ1-2	TRBV30	-	-	CAWRLSYGYTF	TGTGCCTGGAGACTTTCCTATGGCTACACCTTC
TRBJ2-3	TRBV28	-	-	CASSFPSASTDTQYF	TGTGCCAGCAGTTTCCCTAGCGCGAGCACAGATACGCAGTATTTT
TRBJ2-3	TRBV15	-	TRBD1	CATSTGTGGRPDTQYF	TGTGCCACCAGCACGGGGACAGGGGGTCGCCCAGATACGCAGTATTTT
TRBJ2-1	TRBV27	-	-	CASSPKKAKSSYNEQFF	TGTGCCAGCAGCCCAAAAAAAGCTAAAAGCTCCTACAATGAGCAGTTCTTC
TRBJ2-7	TRBV6-1	-	-	CASSEAFNYEQYF	TGTGCCAGCAGTGAAGCTTTCAACTACGAGCAGTACTTC
TRBJ2-5	TRBV3-1/TRBV3-2	-	TRBD1	CASSQGPGQILETQYF	TGTGCCAGCAGCCAAGGACCGGGACAGATACTAGAGACCCAGTACTTC
TRBJ1-2	TRBV18	-	TRBD1	CASSPDWTGYGYTF	TGTGCCAGCTCACCCGATTGGACAGGCTATGGCTACACCTTC
TRBJ2-5	TRBV6-1	-	TRBD2	CASSDVLAGPQETQYF	TGTGCCAGCAGTGATGTGCTAGCGGGCCCCCAAGAGACCCAGTACTTC
TRBJ1-2	TRBV9	-	-	CASSPRTDSNYGYTF	TGTGCCAGCAGCCCTCGGACAGATTCTAACTATGGCTACACCTTC
TRBJ1-2	TRBV19	-	TRBD1	CASTDRTGYHNGYTF	TGTGCCAGTACCGACCGGACAGGCTACCACAATGGCTACACCTTC
TRBJ1-1	TRBV18	-	-	CASSKDTTEAFF	TGTGCCAGCTCAAAGGACACCACTGAAGCTTTCTTT
TRBJ2-2	TRBV20-1	-	TRBD2	CSASSILAGAGELFF	TGCAGTGCTAGTTCCATCCTAGCGGGAGCCGGGGAGCTGTTTTTT
TRBJ1-5	TRBV3-1/TRBV3-2	-	-	CASSPAGGQPQHF	TGTGCCAGCAGCCCCGCGGGGGGTCAGCCCCAGCATTTT
TRBJ2-7	TRBV7-2	-	-	CASSLHCRFHYF	TGTGCCAGCAGCTTACACTGTCGGTTTCACTACTTC
TRBJ2-5	TRBV11-2	-	-	CASSGGDRSQETQYF	TGTGCCAGCAGTGGCGGGGACAGATCTCAAGAGACCCAGTACTTC
TRBJ2-4	TRBV5-1	once	TRBD1	CASSPMGQGAKNIQYF	TGCGCCAGCAGCCCGATGGGACAGGGGGCCAAAAACATTCAGTACTTC
TRBJ1-4	TRBV5-5	-	-	CASSLLGAWEKLFF	TGTGCCAGCAGCTTGTTAGGGGCTTGGGAAAAACTGTTTTTT
TRBJ1-2	TRBV4-3	-	TRBD1	CASSRNLGTGNGYTF	TGCGCCAGCAGCCGCAACCTGGGGACAGGGAATGGCTACACCTTC
TRBJ2-3	TRBV4-2	-	-	CASSPSASLTDTQYF	TGTGCCAGCAGCCCCTCAGCGTCCCTCACAGATACGCAGTATTTT
TRBJ2-1	TRBV30	-	-	CAWSAPWSSYNEQFF	TGTGCCTGGAGCGCCCCTTGGAGCTCCTACAATGAGCAGTTCTTC
TRBJ1-5	TRBV30	once	-	CAWSEGGGGQPQHF	TGTGCCTGGAGTGAAGGCGGGGGAGGTCAGCCCCAGCATTTT
TRBJ1-1	TRBV18	-	-	CASSPNSLNTEAFF	TGTGCCAGCTCACCAAACAGCCTGAACACTGAAGCTTTCTTT
TRBJ1-1	TRBV28	-	-	CASSLSPRVSEAFF	TGTGCCAGCAGTTTATCCCCCAGGGTCTCTGAAGCTTTCTTT
TRBJ1-2	TRBV2	-	-	CASRADRGDTFTF	TGTGCCAGCAGAGCGGACAGAGGTGATACTTTTACCTTC
TRBJ2-1	TRBV2	-	TRBD2	CASRGVPGTSANNEQFF	TGTGCCAGCAGGGGTGTTCCCGGGACTAGCGCGAACAATGAGCAGTTCTTC
TRBJ1-1	TRBV7-2	-	-	CASSLFLGHVTEAFF	TGTGCCAGCAGCTTATTTCTGGGGCACGTCACTGAAGCTTTCTTT
TRBJ1-2	TRBV5-6	-	TRBD1	CASRAGDRVLNYGYTF	TGTGCCAGCAGGGCTGGCGACAGGGTGCTGAACTATGGCTACACCTTC
TRBJ1-1	TRBV5-1	few	TRBD1	CASSLVYRTGIPNTEAFF	TGCGCCAGCAGCTTGGTCTATAGGACAGGGATCCCAAACACTGAAGCTTTCTTT
TRBJ2-1	TRBV6-5	-	-	CASSYSSGNNEQFF	TGTGCCAGCAGTTACTCCTCGGGGAACAATGAGCAGTTCTTC
TRBJ1-1	TRBV6-5	-	-	CASSYGGEAFF	TGTGCCAGCAGTTACGGAGGTGAAGCTTTCTTT
TRBJ1-1	TRBV7-9	-	-	CASSLGSRVFTEAFF	TGTGCCAGCAGCTTAGGCTCTCGGGTATTCACTGAAGCTTTCTTT
TRBJ2-3	TRBV9	-	TRBD1	CASSPRGWGDSDTQYF	TGTGCCAGCAGCCCCAGGGGGTGGGGAGACTCAGATACGCAGTATTTT
TRBJ2-7	TRBV5-4	-	-	CASSLGRTYEQYF	TGTGCCAGCAGCTTGGGCAGAACCTACGAGCAGTACTTC
TRBJ1-2	TRBV7-8	few	-	CASSLEFGAGYGYTF	TGTGCCAGCAGCTTAGAATTTGGGGCTGGCTATGGCTACACCTTC
TRBJ2-6	TRBV6-2/TRBV6-3	few	-	CASSLLSPGANVLTF	TGTGCCAGCAGTTTACTTAGCCCGGGGGCCAACGTCCTGACTTTC
TRBJ1-2	TRBV6-6	-	TRBD1	CASSYGTGSNYGYTF	TGTGCCAGCAGTTACGGGACAGGAAGTAACTATGGCTACACCTTC
TRBJ2-1	TRBV29-1	-	TRBD2	CSAGTSGSANEQFF	TGCAGCGCCGGGACTAGCGGGAGTGCCAATGAGCAGTTCTTC
TRBJ1-3	TRBV6-5	-	-	CASSYRGTSSGNTIYF	TGTGCCAGCAGTTACAGGGGGACTAGCTCTGGAAACACCATATATTTT
TRBJ2-7	TRBV7-8	-	-	CASSDLRVLYEQYF	TGTGCCAGCAGCGATCTACGGGTCTTGTACGAGCAGTACTTC
TRBJ1-3	TRBV5-6	-	-	CASSLGRDTIYF	TGTGCCAGCAGCCTTGGTCGAGACACCATATATTTT
TRBJ2-2	TRBV7-2	-	TRBD1	CATSGQGNTGELFF	TGTGCCACATCGGGACAGGGGAACACCGGGGAGCTGTTTTTT
TRBJ2-7	TRBV3-1/TRBV3-2	once	-	CASSLGNSLQYF	TGTGCCAGCAGCCTCGGGAATTCCCTGCAGTACTTC
TRBJ2-7	TRBV29-1	-	-	CSVQAGSLSYEQYF	TGCAGCGTACAAGCGGGCTCTCTCTCCTACGAGCAGTACTTC